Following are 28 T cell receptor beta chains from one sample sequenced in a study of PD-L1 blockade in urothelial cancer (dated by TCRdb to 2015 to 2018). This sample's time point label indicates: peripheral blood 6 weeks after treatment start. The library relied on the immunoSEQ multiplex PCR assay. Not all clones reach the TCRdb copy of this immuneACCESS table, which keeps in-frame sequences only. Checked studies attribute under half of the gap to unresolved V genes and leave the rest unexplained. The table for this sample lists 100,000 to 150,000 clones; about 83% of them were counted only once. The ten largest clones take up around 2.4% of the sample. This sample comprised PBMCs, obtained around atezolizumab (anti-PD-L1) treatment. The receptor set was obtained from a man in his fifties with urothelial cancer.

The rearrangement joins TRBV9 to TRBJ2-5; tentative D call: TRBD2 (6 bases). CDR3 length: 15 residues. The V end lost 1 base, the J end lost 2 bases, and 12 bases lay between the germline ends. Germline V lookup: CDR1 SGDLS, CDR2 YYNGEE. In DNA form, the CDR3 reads TGTGCCAGCAGCGTAACTAGCTTGGAACAAGAGACCCAGTACTTC. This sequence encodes CASSVTSLEQETQYF.

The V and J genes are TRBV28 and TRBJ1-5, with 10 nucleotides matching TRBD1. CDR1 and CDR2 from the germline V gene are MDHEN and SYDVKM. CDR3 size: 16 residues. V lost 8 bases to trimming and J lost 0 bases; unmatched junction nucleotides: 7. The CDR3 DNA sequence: TGTGCCAGCTCCCGGGACAGGGGAAATAGCAATCAGCCCCAGCATTTT. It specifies CASSRDRGNSNQPQHF.

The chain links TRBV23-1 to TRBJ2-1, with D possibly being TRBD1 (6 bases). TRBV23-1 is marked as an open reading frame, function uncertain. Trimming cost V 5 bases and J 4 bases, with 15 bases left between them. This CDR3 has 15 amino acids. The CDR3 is CASSFRGNGYNEQFF. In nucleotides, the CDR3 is TGCGCCAGCAGTTTCAGGGGCAACGGATACAATGAGCAGTTCTTC.

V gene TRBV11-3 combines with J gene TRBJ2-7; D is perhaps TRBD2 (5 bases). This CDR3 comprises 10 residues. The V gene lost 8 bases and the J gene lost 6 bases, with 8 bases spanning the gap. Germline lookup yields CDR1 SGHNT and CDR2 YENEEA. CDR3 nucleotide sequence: TGTGCCAGCGGGAGCTTCGAGCAGTACTTC. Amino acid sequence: CASGSFEQYF.

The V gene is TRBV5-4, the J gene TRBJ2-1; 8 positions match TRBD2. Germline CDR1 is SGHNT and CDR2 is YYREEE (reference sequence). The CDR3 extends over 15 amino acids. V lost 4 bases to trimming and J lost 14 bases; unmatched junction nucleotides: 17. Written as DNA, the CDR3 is TGTGCCAGCAGCCCGACCGGGACTAGGATGGGGGAGGAGTTCTTC. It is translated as CASSPTGTRMGEEFF.

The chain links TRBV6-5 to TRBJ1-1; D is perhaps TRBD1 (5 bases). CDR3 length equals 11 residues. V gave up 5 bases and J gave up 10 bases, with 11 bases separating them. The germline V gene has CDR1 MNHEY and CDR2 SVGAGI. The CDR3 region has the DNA TGTGCCAGCAGTGCGGGGCACAGAGCTTTCTTT. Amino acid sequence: CASSAGHRAFF.

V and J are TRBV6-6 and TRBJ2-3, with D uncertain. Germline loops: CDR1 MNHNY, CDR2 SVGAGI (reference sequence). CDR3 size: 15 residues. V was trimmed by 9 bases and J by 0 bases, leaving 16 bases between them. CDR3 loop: CASSLWRPSTDTQYF. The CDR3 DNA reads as TGTGCCAGTTCCCTTTGGCGGCCTAGCACAGATACGCAGTATTTT.

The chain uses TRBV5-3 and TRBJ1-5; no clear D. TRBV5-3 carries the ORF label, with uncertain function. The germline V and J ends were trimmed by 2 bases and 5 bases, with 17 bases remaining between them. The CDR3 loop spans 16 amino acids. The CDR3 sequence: CARSFRRYRCDQPQHF. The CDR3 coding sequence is TGTGCCAGAAGCTTTCGGAGGTACCGATGCGATCAGCCCCAGCATTTT.

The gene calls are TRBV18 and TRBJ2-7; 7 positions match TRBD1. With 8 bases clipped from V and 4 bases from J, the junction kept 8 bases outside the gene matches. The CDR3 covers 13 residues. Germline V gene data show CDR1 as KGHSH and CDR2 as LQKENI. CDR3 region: CASAQQGSYEQYF. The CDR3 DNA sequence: TGTGCCAGCGCACAACAGGGGTCGTACGAGCAGTACTTC. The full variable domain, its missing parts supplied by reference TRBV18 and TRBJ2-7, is NAGVMQNPRHLVRRRGQEARLRCSPMKGHSHVYWYRQLPEEGLKFMVYLQKENIIDESGMPKERFSAEFPKEGPSILRIQQVVRGDSAAYFCASAQQGSYEQYFGPGTRLTVT.

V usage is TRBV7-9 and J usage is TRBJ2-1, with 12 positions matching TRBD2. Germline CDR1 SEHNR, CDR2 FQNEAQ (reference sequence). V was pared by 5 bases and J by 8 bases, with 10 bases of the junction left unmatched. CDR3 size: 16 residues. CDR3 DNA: TGTGCCAGCAGCACGAGGACTAGCGGGGAGGGGCATGAGCAGTTCTTC. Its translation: CASSTRTSGEGHEQFF.

The CDR3, as DNA: TGTGCCAGCAGCACAAAGACAGGGTTTTCTCAAGAGACCCAGTACTTC. Its protein product is CASSTKTGFSQETQYF. The chain is built from TRBV7-9 and TRBJ2-5, with TRBD1 matching over 7 bases. Germline assignment: CDR1 SEHNR and CDR2 FQNEAQ (reference sequence). CDR3 length equals 16 residues. V lost 5 bases and J lost 2; bases outside the gene matches: 11.

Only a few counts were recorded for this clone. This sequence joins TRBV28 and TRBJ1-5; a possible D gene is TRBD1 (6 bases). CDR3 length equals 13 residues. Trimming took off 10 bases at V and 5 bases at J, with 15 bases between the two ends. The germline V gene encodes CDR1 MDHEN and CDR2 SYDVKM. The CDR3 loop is CATTGQFYQPQHF. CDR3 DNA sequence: TGTGCCACCACAGGACAGTTCTATCAGCCCCAGCATTTT.

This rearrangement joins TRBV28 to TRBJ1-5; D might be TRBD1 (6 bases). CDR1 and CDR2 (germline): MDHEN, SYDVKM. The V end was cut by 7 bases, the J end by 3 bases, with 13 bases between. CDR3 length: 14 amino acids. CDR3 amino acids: CASNSGTINQPQHF. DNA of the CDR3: TGTGCCAGCAATTCCGGGACAATCAATCAGCCCCAGCATTTT.

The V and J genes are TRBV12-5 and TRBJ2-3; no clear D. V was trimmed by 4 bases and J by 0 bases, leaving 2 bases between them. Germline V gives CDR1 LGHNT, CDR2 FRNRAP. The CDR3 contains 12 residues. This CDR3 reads CASGSSTDTQYF. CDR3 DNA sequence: TGTGCTAGTGGTTCAAGCACAGATACGCAGTATTTT. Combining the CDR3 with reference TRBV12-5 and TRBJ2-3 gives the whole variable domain DARVTQTPRHKVTEMGQEVTMRCQPILGHNTVFWYRQTMMQGLELLAYFRNRAPLDDSGMPKDRFSAEMPDATLATLKIQPSEPRDSAVYFCASGSSTDTQYFGPGTRLTVL.

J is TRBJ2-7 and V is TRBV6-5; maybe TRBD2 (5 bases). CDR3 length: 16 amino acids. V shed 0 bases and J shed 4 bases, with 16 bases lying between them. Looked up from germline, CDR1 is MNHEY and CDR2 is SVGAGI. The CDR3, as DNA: TGTGCCAGCAGTTACTCGATAGCGCCTCCCGCTTACGAGCAGTACTTC. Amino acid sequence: CASSYSIAPPAYEQYF.

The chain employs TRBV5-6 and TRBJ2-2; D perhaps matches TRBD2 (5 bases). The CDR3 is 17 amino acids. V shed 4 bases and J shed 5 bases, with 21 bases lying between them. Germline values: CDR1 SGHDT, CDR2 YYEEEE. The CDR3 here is CASSRGSIRKGTGELFF. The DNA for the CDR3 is TGTGCCAGCAGCCGAGGGTCAATCCGGAAGGGAACCGGGGAGCTGTTTTTT. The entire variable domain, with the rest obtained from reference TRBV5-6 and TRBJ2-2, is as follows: DAGVTQSPTHLIKTRGQQVTLRCSPKSGHDTVSWYQQALGQGPQFIFQYYEEEERQRGNFPDRFSGHQFPNYSSELNVNALLLGDSALYLCASSRGSIRKGTGELFFGEGSRLTVL.

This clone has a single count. The CDR3 region has the DNA TGTGCCAGCAGCTTGTGGGTAGCCGGGGTGGAGACCCAGTACTTC. It yields the protein CASSLWVAGVETQYF. This chain connects TRBV5-4 to TRBJ2-5, with D possibly matching TRBD2 (5 bases). The germline V gene encodes CDR1 SGHNT and CDR2 YYREEE (reference sequence). V was trimmed by 1 base and J by 5 bases, leaving 15 bases between them. The CDR3 loop spans 15 amino acids.

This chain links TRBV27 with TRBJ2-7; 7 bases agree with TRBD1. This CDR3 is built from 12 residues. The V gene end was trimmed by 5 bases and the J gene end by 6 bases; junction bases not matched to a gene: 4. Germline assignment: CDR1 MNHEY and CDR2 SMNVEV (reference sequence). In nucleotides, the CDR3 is TGTGCCAGCAGTCTAAACAGGGGCGAGCAGTACTTC. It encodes CASSLNRGEQYF.

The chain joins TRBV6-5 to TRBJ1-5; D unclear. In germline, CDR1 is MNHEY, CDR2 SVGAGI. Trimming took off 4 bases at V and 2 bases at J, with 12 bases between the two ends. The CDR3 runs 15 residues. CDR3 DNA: TGTGCCAGCAGTTCGCGGTTGAGGGGCAATCAGCCCCAGCATTTT. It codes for CASSSRLRGNQPQHF.

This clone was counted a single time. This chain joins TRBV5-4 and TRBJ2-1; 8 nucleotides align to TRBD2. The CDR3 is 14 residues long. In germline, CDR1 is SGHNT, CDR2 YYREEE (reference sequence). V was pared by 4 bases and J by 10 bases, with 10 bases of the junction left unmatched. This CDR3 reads CASSELGTRQEQFF. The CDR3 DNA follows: TGTGCCAGCAGCGAACTCGGGACTAGGCAGGAGCAGTTCTTC. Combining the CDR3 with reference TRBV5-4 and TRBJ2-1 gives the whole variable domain ETGVTQSPTHLIKTRGQQVTLRCSSQSGHNTVSWYQQALGQGPQFIFQYYREEENGRGNFPPRFSGLQFPNYSSELNVNALELDDSALYLCASSELGTRQEQFFGPGTRLTVL.

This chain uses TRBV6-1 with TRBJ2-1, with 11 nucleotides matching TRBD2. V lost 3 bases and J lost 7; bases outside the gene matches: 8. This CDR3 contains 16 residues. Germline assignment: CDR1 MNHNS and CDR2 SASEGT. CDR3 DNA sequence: TGTGCCAGCAGTGAGCCCACTAGCGGGAGTCGGAATGAGCAGTTCTTC. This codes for CASSEPTSGSRNEQFF.

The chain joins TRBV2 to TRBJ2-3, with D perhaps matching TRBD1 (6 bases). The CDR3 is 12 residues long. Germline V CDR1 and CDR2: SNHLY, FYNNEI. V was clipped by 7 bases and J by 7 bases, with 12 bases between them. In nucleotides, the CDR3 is TGTGCCAGCAATACAGGGTCAAATACGCAGTATTTT. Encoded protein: CASNTGSNTQYF.

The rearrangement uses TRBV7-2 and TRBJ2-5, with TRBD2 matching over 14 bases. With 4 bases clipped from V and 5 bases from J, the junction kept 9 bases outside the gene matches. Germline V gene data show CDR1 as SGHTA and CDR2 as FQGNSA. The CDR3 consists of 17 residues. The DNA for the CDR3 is TGTGCCAGCAGCTCCAGGACTAGCGGGAGGTCGGGGGAGACCCAGTACTTC. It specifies CASSSRTSGRSGETQYF.

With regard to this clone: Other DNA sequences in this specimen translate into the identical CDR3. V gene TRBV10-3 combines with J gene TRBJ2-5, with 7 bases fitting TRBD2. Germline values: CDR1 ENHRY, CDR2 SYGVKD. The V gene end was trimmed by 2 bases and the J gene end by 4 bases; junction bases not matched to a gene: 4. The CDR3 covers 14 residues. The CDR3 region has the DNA TGTGCCATCAGTGAGACGGGAGGCGTAGAGACCCAGTACTTC. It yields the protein CAISETGGVETQYF.

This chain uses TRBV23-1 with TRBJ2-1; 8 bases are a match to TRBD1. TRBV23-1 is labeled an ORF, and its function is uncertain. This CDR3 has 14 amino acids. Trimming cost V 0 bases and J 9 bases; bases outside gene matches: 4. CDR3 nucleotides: TGCGCCAGCAGTCAATCTCAGGGGGCGCCTGAGCAGTTCTTC. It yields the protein CASSQSQGAPEQFF.

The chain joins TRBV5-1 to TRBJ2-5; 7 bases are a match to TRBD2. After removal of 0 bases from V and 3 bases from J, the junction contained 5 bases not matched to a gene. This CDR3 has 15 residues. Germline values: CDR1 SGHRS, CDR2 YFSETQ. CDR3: CASSLGGGTEETQYF. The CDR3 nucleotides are TGCGCCAGCAGCTTGGGGGGAGGGACGGAAGAGACCCAGTACTTC.

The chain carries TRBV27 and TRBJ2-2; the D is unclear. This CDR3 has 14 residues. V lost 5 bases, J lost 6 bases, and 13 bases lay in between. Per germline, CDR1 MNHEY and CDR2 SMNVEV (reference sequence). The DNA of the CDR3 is TGTGCCAGCAGTCTCCCGAGTTACTCCGGGGAGCTGTTTTTT. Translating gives CASSLPSYSGELFF.

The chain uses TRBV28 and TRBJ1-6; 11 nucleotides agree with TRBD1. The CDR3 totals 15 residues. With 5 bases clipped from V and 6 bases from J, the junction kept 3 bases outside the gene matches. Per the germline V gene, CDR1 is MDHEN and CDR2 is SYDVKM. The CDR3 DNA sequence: TGTGCCAGCAGTCGCGGGACAGGGGGTAATTCACCCCTCCACTTT. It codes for CASSRGTGGNSPLHF.